Sequencing of this T cell receptor beta chain was carried out in a study of CD8 T cells in ankylosing spondylitis. V gave up 3 bases and J gave up 2 bases, with 14 bases separating them. CDR3 length: 14 residues. From germline, CDR1 is DFQATT and CDR2 SNEGSKA (reference sequence). TCRdb reanalysed the 5' RACE reads using MiXCR and keeps one entry per CDR3 protein. The sample consists of about 130,000 distinct CDR3 sequences, roughly 10% of them appearing once. This clonotype was seen many times. V and J are TRBV20-1 and TRBJ2-7, with no clear D. The sample was blood, either unsorted or a sorted T cell fraction (not recorded which). The clonotype originates from a female donor with ankylosing spondylitis or in good health (not recorded which). In DNA form, the CDR3 reads TGCAGTGCTAGGAGTTCCCGACTGGCCTACGAGCAGTACTTC. Amino acids: CSARSSRLAYEQYF.